Below, 27 T cell receptor beta chains from the same sample are listed, as sequenced in a study of control samples from healthy donors and cancer patients. Assay: immunoSEQ multiplex PCR; the TCRdb copy retains only in-frame clones and omits some. Of about 50,000 clones listed, around nine tenths are singletons. Sequenced: PBMCs. The receptors stem from a man aged 30 to 45 with colorectal cancer.

This clone was seen a single time. This rearrangement joins TRBV29-1 to TRBJ1-5; the D gene is possibly TRBD1 (5 bases). In germline, CDR1 is SQVTM, CDR2 ANQGSEA. With 4 bases removed from V and 4 bases from J, the gap between germline ends came to 11 bases. The CDR3 runs to 13 residues. CDR3 in DNA: TGCAGCGTTGGGCAGGGCCTTAATCAGCCCCAGCATTTT. Translating it yields CSVGQGLNQPQHF.

The genes are TRBV7-2 and TRBJ2-4, with D perhaps given as TRBD1 or TRBD2 (5 bases each). The V gene lost 1 base and the J gene lost 7 bases, with 20 bases spanning the gap. Germline values: CDR1 SGHTA, CDR2 FQGNSA. The CDR3 runs to 17 residues. Written as DNA, the CDR3 is TGTGCCAGCAGCTTAGGGGAGACAGCCACACTTAAGAACATTCAGTACTTC. Encoded protein: CASSLGETATLKNIQYF.

Worth noting for this clone: The DNA is omitted, as the CDR3 cannot be located on it reliably, and the CDR3 follows TCRdb's listing. J is TRBJ1-4 and V is TRBV12-1; the D call TRBD1 from the table was never checked on the DNA. TRBV12-1 is a recognized pseudogene. The CDR3 adds up to 15 amino acids, both ends counted. The CDR3 protein is CASSFGQGIFEKLFF.

The chain carries TRBV5-1 and TRBJ2-5, with D hard to call. The CDR3 is 15 amino acids. Germline V CDR1 and CDR2: SGHRS, YFSETQ. V lost 2 bases, J lost 0 bases, and 11 bases lay in between. The CDR3 sequence is CASSFTQPYQETQYF. In DNA, the CDR3 is TGCGCCAGCAGCTTTACCCAGCCGTACCAAGAGACCCAGTACTTC.

This chain joins TRBV5-1 and TRBJ1-1; D is possibly TRBD1 (6 bases). CDR1 and CDR2 (germline): SGHRS, YFSETQ. V lost 4 bases to trimming and J lost 0 bases, with 34 bases between them. The CDR3 sequence is 22 residues long. CDR3 in amino acids: CASSLPDPVTQGTQSMNTEAFF. Here the CDR3 DNA reads TGCGCCAGCAGCCTCCCGGATCCGGTGACTCAGGGGACCCAGTCCATGAACACTGAAGCTTTCTTT.

The genes are TRBV19 and TRBJ1-2; D is perhaps TRBD1 (6 bases). The V end was cut by 3 bases, the J end by 4 bases, with 21 bases between. Per the germline V gene, CDR1 is LNHDA and CDR2 is SQIVND (reference sequence). CDR3 size: 17 residues. The CDR3, as DNA: TGTGCCAGTAGTATCCTACCGGGACAAGAGAACGGCTATGGCTACACCTTC. Translating it yields CASSILPGQENGYGYTF.

V gene TRBV7-8 combines with J gene TRBJ2-2, with D possibly matching TRBD1 (5 bases). This CDR3 is built from 16 residues. Trimming pared 4 bases from V and 5 bases from J, leaving 17 bases between. CDR1 is SGHVS, CDR2 FQNEAQ, per germline. CDR3 in DNA: TGTGCCAGCAGCTGGGCCAGGGATTTCGGAACCGGGGAGCTGTTTTTT. This sequence encodes CASSWARDFGTGELFF.

The V gene is TRBV6-5, the J gene TRBJ2-2, with TRBD1 as a possible D gene (6 bases). V was pared by 4 bases and J by 1 base, with 13 bases between. This CDR3 is 16 amino acids long. Germline CDR1 and CDR2: MNHEY and SVGAGI. The CDR3 region has the DNA TGTGCCAGCAGTTTGACGACAGGCGAGAACACCGGGGAGCTGTTTTTT. Its translation: CASSLTTGENTGELFF.

Details on this clone: Since the CDR3 does not end with the conserved phenylalanine or tryptophan, this likely comes from a read error. It is unclear where the CDR3 begins or ends on the DNA, so no DNA is shown, and the CDR3 is as TCRdb lists it. The genes are TRBV6-5 and TRBJ2-7. The CDR3 adds up to 14 amino acids, both ends counted. The germline V gene has CDR1 MNHEY and CDR2 SVGAGI. CDR3 sequence: CASRVDPAWGSSTS.

This sequence joins TRBV19 and TRBJ1-2; 7 bases map to TRBD1. CDR1 is LNHDA, CDR2 SQIVND, per germline (reference sequence). The CDR3 is 15 residues long. After removal of 5 bases from V and 6 bases from J, the junction contained 12 bases not matched to a gene. The CDR3 reads CASSASTGNRDGYTF. CDR3 sequence (DNA): TGTGCCAGTAGTGCTTCGACAGGGAACCGGGATGGCTACACCTTC.

V gene TRBV7-9 combines with J gene TRBJ1-2, with 9 bases that match TRBD1. CDR3 size: 16 residues. Germline V gives CDR1 SEHNR, CDR2 FQNEAQ (reference sequence). Losses at the gene ends were 5 bases for V and 7 bases for J; bases not matched to a gene: 14. CDR3 nucleotide sequence: TGTGCCAGCAGCCTTGAGGCCTTTGACAGGGGGTCTGGCTACACCTTC. Translated: CASSLEAFDRGSGYTF.

The count of this clone is one. This chain joins TRBV12-5 and TRBJ2-1; TRBD2 matches 11 bases. Germline CDR1 LGHNT, CDR2 FRNRAP. Losses at the gene ends were 7 bases for V and 8 bases for J; bases not matched to a gene: 7. This CDR3 has 14 residues. DNA for the CDR3: TGTGCTAGTGTAGGTAGCGGGGGGGCATATGAGCAGTTCTTC. Encoded protein: CASVGSGGAYEQFF.

The chain joins TRBV6-2 or TRBV6-3 to TRBJ2-7, with 11 bases that match TRBD1. Trimming removed 5 bases from V and 7 bases from J; junction bases left unmatched: 16. Germline CDR1 is MNHEY and CDR2 is SVGEGT. The CDR3 has 17 amino acids. The CDR3 protein is CASSAPGTGGNLREQYV. In nucleotides, the CDR3 is TGTGCCAGCAGTGCCCCCGGGACAGGGGGTAATCTTCGGGAGCAGTACGTC.

The genes are TRBV21-1 and TRBJ2-4; the table calls TRBD2, which could not be checked here. TRBV21-1 corresponds to a pseudogene. The CDR3 consists of 19 residues. The CDR3 region is CASSKRGGPLNRAKNIQYF. Written as DNA, the CDR3 is TGTGCCAGCAGCAAGCGGGGGGGCCCCTTGAACCGGGCCAAAAACATTCAGTACTTC.

The rearrangement links TRBV3-1 (or the pseudogene TRBV3-2) to TRBJ1-1, with TRBD1 matching over 8 bases. The CDR3 loop spans 16 amino acids. Germline CDR1 and CDR2: LGHDT and YNNKEL (reference sequence). The V and J ends lost 1 base and 1 base, in that order; junction bases with no gene match: 5. CDR3 in amino acids: CASSQVGRGRNTEAFF. The CDR3 bases are TGTGCCAGCAGCCAAGTCGGCAGGGGGCGGAACACTGAAGCTTTCTTT.

This chain uses TRBV27 with TRBJ1-1; no clear D gene. V was clipped by 0 bases and J by 0 bases, with 8 bases between them. The germline gives CDR1 MNHEY, CDR2 SMNVEV (reference sequence). The CDR3 runs 15 residues. In nucleotides, the CDR3 is TGTGCCAGCAGTTTATCGTGGATACTGAACACTGAAGCTTTCTTT. Translation gives CASSLSWILNTEAFF.

The chain recombines TRBV5-1 with TRBJ1-3; D might be TRBD1 (5 bases). Germline-derived CDR1 and CDR2 are SGHRS and YFSETQ. This CDR3 comprises 15 residues. Trimming shortened V by 2 bases and J by 4 bases, and 13 bases separated the two germline ends. This CDR3 is CASSLRQGFGNTIYF. CDR3 nucleotides: TGCGCCAGCAGCTTAAGGCAGGGATTCGGAAACACCATATATTTT.

The chain is built from TRBV6-1 and TRBJ2-7; no definite D call. CDR1 is MNHNS, CDR2 SASEGT, per germline. The CDR3 spans 12 residues. V was clipped by 2 bases and J by 4 bases, with 6 bases between them. CDR3 region: CASSETAYEQYF. CDR3 DNA: TGTGCCAGCAGTGAAACGGCTTACGAGCAGTACTTC.

The chain carries TRBV6-5 and TRBJ1-6; D gene uncertain. This CDR3 spans 13 amino acids. Trimming removed 5 bases from V and 7 bases from J, with 9 bases in between. CDR1 is MNHEY, CDR2 SVGAGI, per germline. The CDR3 nucleotides are TGTGCCAGCAGTAGGGAGGAAAATTCACCCCTCCACTTT. It yields the protein CASSREENSPLHF.

The chain recombines TRBV7-2 with TRBJ1-6; a possible D gene is TRBD1 (6 bases). This CDR3 has 17 amino acids. V was shortened by 2 bases and J by 7 bases, with 18 bases between the two germline ends. Germline CDR1 and CDR2: SGHTA and FQGNSA. The CDR3 DNA reads as TGTGCCAGCAGCTTAAACTACCCCGGGGACACGAATTCACCCCTCCACTTT. This encodes CASSLNYPGDTNSPLHF. The entire variable domain, with the rest obtained from reference TRBV7-2 and TRBJ1-6, is as follows: GAGVSQSPSNKVTEKGKDVELRCDPISGHTALYWYRQSLGQGLEFLIYFQGNSAPDKSGLPSDRFSAERTGGSVSTLTIQRTQQEDSAVYLCASSLNYPGDTNSPLHFGNGTRLTVT.

V gene TRBV5-1 combines with J gene TRBJ1-2, with D perhaps matching TRBD1 (5 bases). Per the germline V gene, CDR1 is SGHRS and CDR2 is YFSETQ. The V and J ends lost 1 base and 8 bases respectively, with 15 bases between them. The CDR3 extends over 14 amino acids. The CDR3 DNA sequence: TGCGCCAGCAGCTTGCTTGGGGGGACGGAAGGCTACACCTTC. Translation: CASSLLGGTEGYTF.

The chain links TRBV27 to TRBJ1-3; D is unresolved. CDR1 is MNHEY and CDR2 is SMNVEV in the germline V gene (reference sequence). The CDR3 totals 13 residues. Trimming took 5 bases from V and 0 from J, leaving 5 bases between them. The CDR3, as DNA: TGTGCCAGCAGTCTACTCTCTGGAAACACCATATATTTT. This sequence encodes CASSLLSGNTIYF.

The chain is built from TRBV4-3 and TRBJ1-2; 7 bases agree with TRBD1. V was clipped by 1 base and J by 6 bases; unmatched bases: 5. Germline V gives CDR1 LGHNA, CDR2 YSLEER. The CDR3 totals 14 residues. CDR3 nucleotide sequence: TGCGCCAGCAGCCAAGGTCGCCAGGGGGATGGCTACACCTTC. Its translation: CASSQGRQGDGYTF.

The V gene is TRBV7-9, the J gene TRBJ1-2, with TRBD1 as a possible D gene (6 bases). Trimming pared 2 bases from V and 4 bases from J, leaving 14 bases between. Germline values: CDR1 SEHNR, CDR2 FQNEAQ (reference sequence). The CDR3 has 15 amino acids. CDR3 loop: CASSLMPGDGYGYTF. CDR3 in DNA: TGTGCCAGCAGCTTAATGCCAGGGGATGGCTATGGCTACACCTTC.

The V gene is TRBV7-2, the J gene TRBJ2-6; D not certain. CDR3 size: 16 residues. CDR1 and CDR2 from the germline V gene are SGHTA and FQGNSA. The ends were cut back, 5 bases at V and 0 bases at J, with 11 bases in the middle. The CDR3 DNA reads TGTGCCAGCAGCGCTATATCCTCCTCTGGGGCCAACGTCCTGACTTTC. This gives the protein CASSAISSSGANVLTF.

In DNA form, the CDR3 reads TGTGCCAGCAGCTTGGGGACAGCTTATCAGCCCCAGCATTTT. This sequence encodes CASSLGTAYQPQHF. The chain is built from TRBV5-8 and TRBJ1-5, with D maybe TRBD1 (6 bases). Trimming took 0 bases from V and 5 from J, leaving 9 bases between them. The CDR3 is 14 amino acids. Per germline, CDR1 SGHTS and CDR2 YDEGEE.

The J gene is TRBJ2-7, the V gene TRBV27; 8 bases match TRBD2. The V gene end was trimmed by 4 bases and the J gene end by 2 bases; junction bases not matched to a gene: 7. Germline V gives CDR1 MNHEY, CDR2 SMNVEV (reference sequence). This CDR3 has 15 residues. The CDR3 protein is CASSSGSGVTYEQYF. The CDR3 DNA reads as TGTGCCAGCAGTTCGGGTAGCGGGGTAACCTACGAGCAGTACTTC.